The 20 T cell receptor beta chains below all came from one sample that was sequenced in a study of blood T cells in healthy people across ages. Primers used in a second PCR of about 6 to 11 cycles were a sample-barcoded 5' primer and a J-beta primer mix. Via MiXCR, TCRdb re-called the 5' RACE reads, giving one row per CDR3 protein. The table records fewer than 2,000,000 distinct CDR3 sequences, roughly 43% of them present only once. Source material: blood. The receptors were sampled from a human donor in good health.

The rearrangement joins TRBV29-1 to TRBJ1-5; D ambiguous. V was shortened by 8 bases and J by 1 base, with 12 bases between the two germline ends. Germline V lookup: CDR1 SQVTM, CDR2 ANQGSEA. The CDR3 runs to 13 residues. The CDR3, as DNA: TGCAGCACCCCGGGCCGGAGCAATCAGCCCCAGCATTTT. Its translation is CSTPGRSNQPQHF.

This chain's CDR3 is CASSQGASGQGKGDYTF. DNA for the CDR3: TGCGCCAGCAGCCAAGGGGCATCGGGACAGGGAAAAGGTGACTACACCTTC. The chain has TRBV4-3 and TRBJ1-2; TRBD1 matches 9 bases. V was clipped by 1 base and J by 10 bases; unmatched bases: 16. Germline V gene lookup returns CDR1 LGHNA and CDR2 YSLEER. The CDR3 is 17 amino acids.

This chain uses TRBV29-1 with TRBJ2-3; D possibly corresponds to TRBD2 (6 bases). The V end lost 0 bases, the J end lost 4 bases, and 14 bases lay between the germline ends. Germline V gene lookup returns CDR1 SQVTM and CDR2 ANQGSEA. The CDR3 is made up of 15 amino acids. CDR3 sequence (DNA): TGCAGCGTTGAAGATCTTAGACTAGGCGCAGATACGCAGTATTTT. Translating it yields CSVEDLRLGADTQYF.

This sequence joins TRBV29-1 and TRBJ1-4; D unresolved. The CDR3 is 11 amino acids. Deletions cut 6 bases from V and 4 bases from J, with 6 bases between. In germline, CDR1 is SQVTM, CDR2 ANQGSEA. The CDR3: CSVRDNEKLFF. The CDR3 DNA sequence: TGCAGCGTCCGGGATAATGAAAAACTGTTTTTT.

This clonotype has only a few counts. The chain joins TRBV11-1 to TRBJ2-1; 9 bases align to TRBD2. This CDR3 is built from 17 residues. Germline V gene data show CDR1 as SGHAT and CDR2 as FQDESV (reference sequence). V lost 2 bases, J lost 6 bases, and 11 bases stayed unmatched. The CDR3 DNA sequence: TGTGCCAGCAGCTTAAGGATAGCGGGGGACCTTGGCAATGAGCAGTTCTTC. This encodes CASSLRIAGDLGNEQFF.

V is TRBV2 and J is TRBJ1-2, with 9 bases matching TRBD1. J gave up 1 base and V 10 bases, and 10 bases lay outside the gene matches. CDR3 length: 15 amino acids. From germline, CDR1 is SNHLY and CDR2 FYNNEI. CDR3: CATAGTGLYNYGYTF. CDR3 nucleotides: TGTGCCACAGCCGGGACAGGGCTATATAACTATGGCTACACCTTC.

V is TRBV7-2 and J is TRBJ2-2; D is ambiguous. Trimming pared 0 bases from V and 3 bases from J, leaving 5 bases between. This CDR3 spans 14 amino acids. Germline V lookup: CDR1 SGHTA, CDR2 FQGNSA. Here the CDR3 DNA reads TGTGCCAGCAGCTTAGCGGGGTACACCGGGGAGCTGTTTTTT. Amino acid sequence: CASSLAGYTGELFF. Full variable domain (remainder filled in from reference TRBV7-2 and TRBJ2-2): GAGVSQSPSNKVTEKGKDVELRCDPISGHTALYWYRQSLGQGLEFLIYFQGNSAPDKSGLPSDRFSAERTGGSVSTLTIQRTQQEDSAVYLCASSLAGYTGELFFGEGSRLTVL.

This clonotype has only a few counts. This chain links TRBV27 with TRBJ1-4; weak D call: TRBD1 (6 bases). This CDR3 is 15 amino acids long. Germline-derived CDR1 and CDR2 are MNHEY and SMNVEV (reference sequence). Deletions cut 5 bases from V and 2 bases from J, with 12 bases between. Here the CDR3 DNA reads TGTGCCAGCAGTCCCACGGGGGGCACTAATGAAAAACTGTTTTTT. The encoded protein is CASSPTGGTNEKLFF.

The CDR3 DNA reads TGTGCCAGCAGCGCGTTGGGGGGTGGCGCCTACGAGCAGTACTTC. Translating gives CASSALGGGAYEQYF. The J gene is TRBJ2-5, the V gene TRBV5-6; D may be TRBD2 (6 bases). The last part of the DNA fits TRBJ2-7 better; the J call may be wrong. Germline V lookup: CDR1 SGHDT, CDR2 YYEEEE. The CDR3 is 15 residues long.

The chain recombines TRBV11-1 with TRBJ1-1; 8 bases are shared with TRBD1. The CDR3 is made up of 15 amino acids. Losses at the gene ends were 1 base for V and 7 bases for J; bases not matched to a gene: 8. The germline CDR1 and CDR2 sequences are SGHAT and FQDESV (reference sequence). CDR3 region: CASSLGSGTGLEAFF. The CDR3 DNA reads TGTGCCAGCAGCTTAGGCTCGGGGACAGGACTTGAAGCTTTCTTT.

About this clonotype itself: A read error may explain this, as a much larger clone is one base away. The chain recombines TRBV20-1 with TRBJ2-1; 9 bases align to TRBD2. Germline values: CDR1 DFQATT, CDR2 SNEGSKA (reference sequence). The CDR3 totals 16 residues. V lost 3 bases to trimming and J lost 7 bases; unmatched junction nucleotides: 13. Here the CDR3 DNA reads TGCAGTGCTAGGGCTAGCGGGGAGACCTTTTGGAATGAGCAGTTCTTC. It translates to CSARASGETFWNEQFF.

This clonotype was picked up a small number of times. The rearrangement joins TRBV20-1 to TRBJ1-4; D gene unclear. Trimming removed 6 bases from V and 5 bases from J, with 4 bases in between. CDR3 length: 10 amino acids. Germline V gene sequence: CDR1 DFQATT, CDR2 SNEGSKA (reference sequence). CDR3 sequence (DNA): TGCAGTGCCACAAATGAAAAACTGTTTTTT. Residues: CSATNEKLFF.

The CDR3 is CSAPDGTPHF. The DNA of the CDR3 is TGCAGTGCCCCGGACGGGACCCCCCACTTT. The genes are TRBV20-1 and TRBJ1-6, with D perhaps TRBD1 (5 bases). The V gene's germline CDR1 is DFQATT and CDR2 SNEGSKA (reference sequence). Trimming removed 6 bases at V and 18 bases at J, with 15 bases between. This CDR3 comprises 10 residues.

The gene calls are TRBV10-3 and TRBJ2-7, with 7 bases aligning to TRBD1. Germline CDR1 ENHRY, CDR2 SYGVKD. Trimming removed 3 bases from V and 1 base from J; junction bases left unmatched: 9. This CDR3 is 16 amino acids long. The CDR3 here is CAISDRDREASYEQYF. The CDR3 DNA is TGTGCCATCAGTGACCGAGACAGGGAAGCTTCCTACGAGCAGTACTTC.

V usage is TRBV20-1 and J usage is TRBJ2-5, with D possibly TRBD1 on 7 matching bases. CDR3 length: 15 residues. Germline V CDR1 and CDR2: DFQATT, SNEGSKA (reference sequence). V was shortened by 5 bases and J by 7 bases, with 23 bases between the two germline ends. CDR3 residues: CSASSQVYRGGTQYF. CDR3 bases: TGCAGTGCTTCGAGTCAAGTCTACAGGGGAGGGACCCAGTACTTC.

The chain has TRBV6-2 or TRBV6-3 and TRBJ2-5; no reliable D call. CDR1 MNHEY and CDR2 SVGEGT come from the germline V gene. This CDR3 region has 14 residues. V was cut by 2 bases and J by 5 bases, with 12 bases left in between. The DNA for the CDR3 is TGTGCCAGCAGTTACCATTCTAGTGATGAGACCCAGTACTTC. Translated, it gives CASSYHSSDETQYF.

The genes are TRBV9 and TRBJ2-1; no clear D. Trimming removed 4 bases at V and 7 bases at J, with 9 bases between. CDR1 is SGDLS, CDR2 YYNGEE, per germline. The CDR3 consists of 12 residues. The CDR3 protein is CASSTHGNEQFF. CDR3 coding DNA: TGTGCCAGCAGCACACACGGTAATGAGCAGTTCTTC.

The chain is built from TRBV29-1 and TRBJ2-1; D gene unclear. Germline V gene sequence: CDR1 SQVTM, CDR2 ANQGSEA. The germline V and J ends were trimmed by 3 bases and 8 bases, with 11 bases remaining between them. CDR3 length: 12 amino acids. Written as DNA, the CDR3 is TGCAGCGTTGACGGGTTTGCGGATGAGCAGTTCTTC. The encoded protein is CSVDGFADEQFF.

This clonotype occurred once. The chain employs TRBV11-3 and TRBJ2-7; tentative D call: TRBD1 (6 bases). The V gene's germline CDR1 is SGHNT and CDR2 YENEEA. The CDR3 runs to 13 residues. V dropped 6 bases and J dropped 2 bases, with 11 bases sitting between them. Written as DNA, the CDR3 is TGTGCCAGCAGGCAGGGGACCGCCTACGAGCAGTACTTC. Amino acid sequence: CASRQGTAYEQYF.

The table lists this clonotype with a few counts. This rearrangement joins TRBV7-3 to TRBJ2-7, with D unclear. V was trimmed by 5 bases and J by 0 bases, leaving 20 bases between them. Per germline, CDR1 SGHTA and CDR2 FQGTGA. CDR3 length: 17 residues. For the CDR3, the DNA is TGTGCCAGCAGCCCCAACCTTATAGAGTATATCTCCTACGAGCAGTACTTC. Protein: CASSPNLIEYISYEQYF.